A selection of T cell receptor beta chains follows, all from one sample in a study of regulatory T cells in long-lasting Graves disease. TCRdb used MiXCR to reprocess the multiplex PCR reads, holding one entry per CDR3 protein. This repertoire shows under 300,000 distinct CDR3 sequences, about 18% found once; its top ten account for around 13%. This sample was shared with a second study, whose subject was T cells in Graves' hyperthyroidism and ophthalmopathy.

Here the sequenced sample was peripheral blood mononuclear cells (PBMCs), taken at new diagnosis, from a patient treated with antithyroid drugs. Source of these receptors: a woman in her thirties with Graves disease. Each CDR3 is given with its conserved first and last residue. A D gene is named only where the DNA matches it firmly. Size is stated for part of the rows, as once, few or many counts, or as a class when the clone is expanded.

>many|TRBV5-1|NA|TRBJ2-2
CASSLQENTGELFF
TGCGCCAGCAGCTTACAGGAGAACACCGGGGAGCTGTTTTTT
>NA|TRBV5-1|TRBD1|TRBJ2-5
CASSEGTGEETQYF
TGCGCCAGCAGCGAAGGTACAGGGGAAGAGACCCAGTACTTC
>many|TRBV5-6|NA|TRBJ1-2
CASSSTNYGYTF
TGTGCCAGCAGCTCAACTAACTATGGCTACACCTTC
>many|TRBV20-1|TRBD1|TRBJ1-1
CSALSGQRNTEAFF
TGCAGTGCTTTATCGGGACAGCGCAACACTGAAGCTTTCTTT
>many|TRBV6-2/TRBV6-3|NA|TRBJ1-1
CASTIHSGGAAANTEAFF
TGTGCCAGCACCATTCACTCGGGGGGGGCAGCCGCAAACACTGAAGCTTTCTTT
>many|TRBV20-1|NA|TRBJ1-6
CSARDVGEGSYNSPLHF
TGCAGTGCTAGAGATGTCGGGGAGGGCTCCTATAATTCACCCCTCCACTTT
>many|TRBV11-2|NA|TRBJ2-4
CASSPNGGNIQYF
TGTGCCAGCAGCCCAAATGGCGGAAACATTCAGTACTTC
>many|TRBV4-1|TRBD1|TRBJ2-5
CASSQDKDPGGETQYF
TGCGCCAGCAGCCAAGATAAGGACCCAGGGGGCGAGACCCAGTACTTC
>few|TRBV7-9|NA|TRBJ1-4
CASSLARTEEKLFF
TGTGCCAGCAGCTTAGCACGGACTGAAGAAAAACTGTTTTTT
>many|TRBV11-3|TRBD1|TRBJ2-1
CASSLGQGMGNEQFF
TGTGCCAGCAGCTTAGGACAGGGAATGGGGAATGAGCAGTTCTTC
>NA|TRBV5-6|NA|TRBJ2-7
CASSLENWSSYEQYF
TGTGCCAGCAGCTTGGAAAATTGGTCTTCCTACGAGCAGTACTTC
>NA|TRBV4-1|TRBD1|TRBJ1-2
CASSQGQGSFYGYTF
TGCGCCAGCAGCCAGGGACAGGGGTCGTTCTATGGCTACACCTTC
>many|TRBV3-1|TRBD2|TRBJ2-7
CASSQGTSVAYEQYF
TGTGCCAGCAGCCAAGGGACTAGCGTTGCCTACGAGCAGTACTTC
>NA|TRBV12-3/TRBV12-4|TRBD1|TRBJ2-7
CASSLTGKRYEQYF
TGTGCCAGCAGTTTGACAGGGAAACGCTACGAGCAGTACTTC
>many|TRBV5-1|NA|TRBJ2-7
CASSLGGGTPYEQYF
TGCGCCAGCAGCTTGGGTGGTGGGACCCCCTACGAGCAGTACTTC
>many|TRBV4-1|NA|TRBJ1-5
CASSQDPSGQPQHF
TGCGCCAGCAGCCAAGACCCTTCGGGACAGCCCCAGCATTTT
>NA|TRBV3-1|NA|TRBJ1-5
CASSQAGRVNQPQHF
TGTGCCAGCAGCCAAGCCGGGAGGGTCAATCAGCCCCAGCATTTT
>many|TRBV20-1|NA|TRBJ2-2
CSASSETITGELFF
TGCAGTGCTAGTTCCGAGACCATCACCGGGGAGCTGTTTTTT
>many|TRBV27|TRBD1|TRBJ1-5
CASSSDRVNQPQHF
TGTGCCAGCAGTTCGGACAGGGTAAATCAGCCCCAGCATTTT
>many|TRBV10-3|NA|TRBJ1-2
CAINGGDPNYGYTF
TGTGCCATCAATGGCGGGGATCCTAACTATGGCTACACCTTC
>NA|TRBV5-1|NA|TRBJ1-2
CASSSDRGRIPGYTF
TGCGCCAGCAGCTCGGATCGGGGGCGCATTCCCGGCTACACCTTC
>many|TRBV5-4|NA|TRBJ2-2
CASSLGLVGGPSNTGELFF
TGTGCCAGCAGCTTGGGGTTGGTTGGCGGACCCTCGAACACCGGGGAGCTGTTTTTT
>many|TRBV29-1|NA|TRBJ2-1
CSVDTSGHSYNEQFF
TGCAGCGTTGATACCTCCGGGCATTCCTACAATGAGCAGTTCTTC
>NA|TRBV29-1|NA|TRBJ1-1
CSVEPRLNTEAFF
TGCAGCGTTGAACCCAGACTTAACACTGAAGCTTTCTTT
>many|TRBV11-2|NA|TRBJ2-3
CASSSSPTDTQYF
TGTGCCAGCAGCTCGTCCCCCACAGATACGCAGTATTTT
>many|TRBV6-2/TRBV6-3|NA|TRBJ2-7
CASSYSSRGYEQYF
TGTGCCAGCAGTTACTCGTCCCGGGGCTACGAGCAGTACTTC
>many|TRBV14|NA|TRBJ1-1
CASSQVSPARRGTEAFF
TGTGCCAGCAGCCAAGTTTCCCCTGCGAGGCGGGGGACTGAAGCTTTCTTT
>many|TRBV11-2|NA|TRBJ1-1
CASSWDGEAFF
TGTGCCAGCAGCTGGGACGGGGAAGCTTTCTTT
>many|TRBV29-1|TRBD1|TRBJ1-1
CSVGSGGQNTEAFF
TGCAGCGTTGGTTCAGGGGGGCAGAACACTGAAGCTTTCTTT
>many|TRBV20-1|NA|TRBJ1-1
CSSKPLRGYRAFF
TGCAGTTCGAAACCCCTCCGTGGATACCGGGCTTTCTTT
>NA|TRBV18|TRBD1|TRBJ1-1
CASSPGGTGNTEAFF
TGTGCCAGCTCCCCTGGGGGGACAGGGAACACTGAAGCTTTCTTT
>many|TRBV5-5|NA|TRBJ2-1
CASSLAIGVGEQFF
TGTGCCAGCAGCTTGGCGATCGGGGTGGGTGAGCAGTTCTTC
>many|TRBV12-5|NA|TRBJ1-4
CASGFDRRLNEKLFF
TGTGCTAGTGGTTTCGACAGGCGCCTTAATGAAAAACTGTTTTTT
>many|TRBV29-1|NA|TRBJ1-1
CSVEVILTSMNTEAFF
TGCAGCGTTGAAGTCATCCTAACGTCAATGAACACTGAAGCTTTCTTT
>many|TRBV12-3/TRBV12-4|NA|TRBJ1-5
CASSLEGLGRPQHF
TGTGCCAGCAGTTTAGAGGGGCTGGGGCGGCCCCAGCATTTT
>NA|TRBV20-1|TRBD2|TRBJ2-2
CSARTNSGGATGELFF
TGCAGTGCAAGAACTAATAGCGGGGGGGCCACCGGGGAGCTGTTTTTT
>many|TRBV5-1|NA|TRBJ1-6
CASSPRTEYNSPLHF
TGCGCCAGCAGCCCGCGGACAGAATATAATTCACCCCTCCACTTT
>NA|TRBV11-2|NA|TRBJ2-2
CASSLESGGELFF
TGTGCCAGCAGCTTAGAGAGCGGGGGGGAGCTGTTTTTT
>NA|TRBV20-1|TRBD1|TRBJ2-6
CSAQGALSLSGANVLTF
TGCAGTGCTCAGGGGGCGCTTAGTCTATCTGGGGCCAACGTCCTGACTTTC
>many|TRBV2|NA|TRBJ1-2
CASSDFGGHYGYTF
TGTGCCAGCAGTGATTTCGGGGGCCACTATGGCTACACCTTC
>NA|TRBV5-1|NA|TRBJ1-3
CASSPGHRSGNTIYF
TGCGCCAGCAGCCCAGGACACCGCTCTGGAAACACCATATATTTT
>many|TRBV27|TRBD1|TRBJ1-1
CATQTGVGEAFF
TGTGCCACCCAGACAGGGGTGGGTGAAGCTTTCTTT
>many|TRBV24-1|TRBD2|TRBJ2-3
CATSDPGAGGTDTQYF
TGTGCCACCAGTGACCCAGGAGCGGGGGGCACAGATACGCAGTATTTT
>many|TRBV14|NA|TRBJ1-2
CASSRPDGLTGYTF
TGTGCCAGCAGCCGACCGGACGGGCTCACGGGCTACACCTTC
>many|TRBV18|NA|TRBJ1-1
CASSRRSGPEAFF
TGTGCCAGCTCACGAAGGAGTGGTCCTGAAGCTTTCTTT
>NA|TRBV7-2|NA|TRBJ1-2
CASSPGRGGGFYGYTF
TGTGCCAGCAGCCCTGGACGGGGCGGAGGGTTCTATGGCTACACCTTC
>many|TRBV19|NA|TRBJ1-5
CASSIATDSNQPQHF
TGTGCCAGTAGTATAGCCACTGATAGCAATCAGCCCCAGCATTTT
>NA|TRBV7-3|TRBD1|TRBJ2-1
CASTRTLGQGYEQFF
TGTGCCAGCACCCGCACTTTGGGACAGGGATATGAGCAGTTCTTC
>many|TRBV5-1|TRBD2|TRBJ2-2
CASSLSPSGYTGELFF
TGTGCCAGCAGCTTATCCCCTAGCGGATACACCGGGGAGCTGTTTTTT
>many|TRBV3-1|TRBD1|TRBJ1-2
CASSPGTGGFLGYTF
TGTGCCAGCAGCCCGGGGACAGGGGGGTTCCTTGGCTACACCTTC
>many|TRBV15|NA|TRBJ1-6
CATSRDGRPEIFHF
TGTGCCACCAGCAGAGATGGACGGCCCGAAATATTCCACTTT
>once|TRBV7-9|TRBD2|TRBJ2-7
CASSMSGTGRPYEQYF
TGTGCCAGCAGCATGAGCGGGACCGGACGACCCTACGAGCAGTACTTC
>many|TRBV5-1|TRBD2|TRBJ2-3
CASSLVAGGRGDTQYF
TGCGCCAGCAGCTTGGTAGCGGGGGGCCGCGGAGATACGCAGTATTTT
>many|TRBV20-1|TRBD1|TRBJ2-1
CSARGDQGVRQGLFHEQFF
TGCAGTGCTAGGGGCGACCAGGGGGTGAGACAGGGCCTTTTCCATGAGCAGTTCTTC
>many|TRBV7-9|NA|TRBJ1-3
CASSFKEGGSGNTIYF
TGTGCCAGCAGCTTCAAGGAAGGGGGCTCTGGAAACACCATATATTTT
>many|TRBV2|NA|TRBJ2-2
CASTREGGRTGELFF
TGTGCCAGCACCAGGGAAGGAGGGCGCACCGGGGAGCTGTTTTTT
>NA|TRBV7-2|NA|TRBJ2-4
CASSLRPAKDTKNIQYF
TGTGCCAGCAGCTTAAGACCCGCGAAAGATACCAAAAACATTCAGTACTTC
>NA|TRBV5-6|NA|TRBJ2-7
CASSVGSVRVDEQYF
TGTGCCAGCAGCGTTGGTAGTGTCAGGGTTGACGAGCAGTACTTC